The 29 T cell receptor beta chains below come from one sample, sequenced in a study of cytotoxic CD8 clonotypes in ibrutinib-treated CLL. Assay used: immunoSEQ multiplex PCR; TCRdb lists only in-frame clones, some missing. The sample yields some 300,000 clones, about 80% seen once. The material was PBMCs, obtained before ibrutinib treatment. These receptors were taken from a human donor with chronic lymphocytic leukemia.

This clone was recorded only once. This sequence joins TRBV10-3 and TRBJ1-4; 8 bases agree with TRBD1. V was clipped by 10 bases and J by 8 bases; unmatched bases: 9. Germline V gene data show CDR1 as ENHRY and CDR2 as SYGVKD. This CDR3 has 13 amino acids. The CDR3, as DNA: TGTGCCACGAAAGACAGGGGCGGGGAAAAACTGTTTTTT. Translation gives CATKDRGGEKLFF.

The rearrangement links TRBV19 to TRBJ2-1; 12 bases match TRBD2. V shed 6 bases and J 0 bases; nucleotides not matched to a gene: 18. The germline V gene encodes CDR1 LNHDA and CDR2 SQIVND (reference sequence). The length of the CDR3 is 21 residues. The CDR3 protein is CASRNPSPGLAGRSSYNEQFF. DNA for the CDR3: TGTGCCAGTAGAAACCCTTCGCCGGGACTAGCGGGTAGGAGCTCCTACAATGAGCAGTTCTTC.

CDR3 nucleotides: TGTGCCAGTAGAGTACAGGGGGCAATCCCCGGAGCTTTCTTT. It encodes CASRVQGAIPGAFF. The V call is TRBV19, the J call TRBJ1-1, with TRBD1 matching over 9 bases. There are 14 residues in the CDR3. V lost 6 bases and J lost 10; bases outside the gene matches: 12. Germline CDR1 reads LNHDA; CDR2 reads SQIVND (reference sequence).

V and J are TRBV18 and TRBJ2-1; TRBD2 aligns across 12 bases. The CDR3 totals 16 residues. The ends lost 4 bases at V and 9 bases at J; junction bases unmatched: 10. Germline CDR1 KGHSH, CDR2 LQKENI. The CDR3 nucleotides are TGTGCCAGCTCACGTTGGACTAGCGGGACCTTCCCTGAGCAGTTCTTC. It specifies CASSRWTSGTFPEQFF. Full variable domain (missing parts from reference TRBV18 and TRBJ2-1): NAGVMQNPRHLVRRRGQEARLRCSPMKGHSHVYWYRQLPEEGLKFMVYLQKENIIDESGMPKERFSAEFPKEGPSILRIQQVVRGDSAAYFCASSRWTSGTFPEQFFGPGTRLTVL.

The rearrangement uses TRBV30 and TRBJ2-2; D is undetermined. V lost 1 base and J 2 bases, leaving 8 bases between the germline ends. CDR1 GTSNPN and CDR2 SVGIG come from the germline V gene (reference sequence). The CDR3 consists of 14 residues. CDR3 sequence: CAWSATFNTGELFF. The CDR3 DNA reads TGTGCCTGGAGTGCGACCTTCAACACCGGGGAGCTGTTTTTT.

The V call is TRBV7-2, the J call TRBJ1-3; D ambiguous. Germline CDR1 is SGHTA and CDR2 is FQGNSA. There are 15 residues in the CDR3. The V end was cut by 2 bases, the J end by 0 bases, with 8 bases between. This chain's CDR3 is CASSLSGRSGNTIYF. The CDR3 nucleotides are TGTGCCAGCAGCTTATCAGGCCGCTCTGGAAACACCATATATTTT. The entire variable domain, with the rest obtained from reference TRBV7-2 and TRBJ1-3, is as follows: GAGVSQSPSNKVTEKGKDVELRCDPISGHTALYWYRQSLGQGLEFLIYFQGNSAPDKSGLPSDRFSAERTGGSVSTLTIQRTQQEDSAVYLCASSLSGRSGNTIYFGEGSWLTVV.

The CDR3 DNA follows: TGTGCCAGCAGCCACTCCAGACTAGCGGGACCGCCCATGAACACCGGGGAGCTGTTTTTT. This encodes CASSHSRLAGPPMNTGELFF. V and J are TRBV9 and TRBJ2-2, with 11 bases identical to TRBD2. Germline V CDR1 and CDR2: SGDLS, YYNGEE. Losses at the gene ends were 4 bases for V and 1 base for J; bases not matched to a gene: 15. The CDR3 has 20 amino acids.

The rearrangement joins TRBV5-4 to TRBJ2-5; TRBD2 matches at 8 bases. The germline V gene has CDR1 SGHNT and CDR2 YYREEE (reference sequence). The CDR3 length is 14 residues. The V segment lost 4 bases and the J segment 5 bases; nucleotides outside the gene matches: 7. The CDR3 DNA reads as TGTGCCAGCAGCCCCGGGGGGGTCCGGGAGACCCAGTACTTC. This encodes CASSPGGVRETQYF.

V and J are TRBV18 and TRBJ2-1; 7 bases fit TRBD2. The CDR3 covers 16 residues. The germline CDR1 and CDR2 sequences are KGHSH and LQKENI. V lost 3 bases, J lost 3 bases, and 8 bases stayed unmatched. The CDR3 region has the DNA TGTGCCAGCTCACCTACTTTAACTAGCGTCTACAATGAGCAGTTCTTC. This translates into CASSPTLTSVYNEQFF.

This clone was counted between two and nine times. V usage is TRBV30 and J usage is TRBJ1-5, with D hard to call. Trimming removed 1 base at V and 3 bases at J, with 7 bases between. CDR1 GTSNPN and CDR2 SVGIG come from the germline V gene (reference sequence). The CDR3 runs 13 residues. CDR3 in DNA: TGTGCCTGGAGTGATAGGTACAATCAGCCCCAGCATTTT. Translating it yields CAWSDRYNQPQHF.

This rearrangement joins TRBV30 to TRBJ2-7; 12 bases are a match to TRBD2. V trimming: 0 bases; J trimming: 6 bases; junction bases outside the gene matches: 3. The length of the CDR3 is 14 residues. Germline V gives CDR1 GTSNPN, CDR2 SVGIG (reference sequence). Here the CDR3 reads CAWSVTSGSTEQYF. CDR3 in DNA: TGTGCCTGGAGTGTGACTAGCGGGAGCACCGAGCAGTACTTC.

The rearrangement joins TRBV13 to TRBJ2-7; D is perhaps TRBD1 or TRBD2 (5 bases each). The V gene's germline CDR1 is PRHDT and CDR2 FYEKMQ (reference sequence). The V end was cut by 3 bases, the J end by 6 bases, with 12 bases between. CDR3 size: 13 residues. CDR3 amino acids: CASSLGERGEQYF. CDR3 in DNA: TGTGCCAGCAGCTTGGGGGAACGCGGCGAGCAGTACTTC.

The chain is built from TRBV6-5 and TRBJ1-1; D is unresolved. Germline CDR1 reads MNHEY; CDR2 reads SVGAGI. The length of the CDR3 is 14 residues. Trimming stripped 6 bases from V and 1 base from J, with 12 bases between. The CDR3 region is CASRYPGPNTEAFF. The CDR3 DNA reads as TGTGCCAGCAGATATCCAGGACCGAACACTGAAGCTTTCTTT.

V usage is TRBV28 and J usage is TRBJ2-6; 11 nucleotides align to TRBD2. CDR3 size: 19 residues. Germline V lookup: CDR1 MDHEN, CDR2 SYDVKM. Germline trimming cut 6 bases from V and 0 bases from J; bases unmatched to any gene: 10. CDR3 loop: CASSLVTSGSRSGANVLTF. CDR3 sequence (DNA): TGTGCCAGCAGCCTGGTCACTAGCGGGAGCCGCTCTGGGGCCAACGTCCTGACTTTC. Complete variable domain (other parts from reference TRBV28 and TRBJ2-6): DVKVTQSSRYLVKRTGEKVFLECVQDMDHENMFWYRQDPGLGLRLIYFSYDVKMKEKGDIPEGYSVSREKKERFSLILESASTNQTSMYLCASSLVTSGSRSGANVLTFGAGSRLTVL.

This chain links TRBV9 with TRBJ2-7; 14 bases map to TRBD2. This CDR3 is 17 amino acids long. CDR1 and CDR2 (germline): SGDLS, YYNGEE. The J segment lost 6 bases and the V segment lost 0 bases, leaving 8 bases of the junction unmatched. The chain's CDR3 is CASSVGGTSGSVGEQYF. For the CDR3, the DNA is TGTGCCAGCAGCGTAGGGGGGACTAGCGGGAGTGTGGGCGAGCAGTACTTC.

This chain links TRBV7-2 with TRBJ1-2, with D possibly TRBD1 on 5 matching bases. The length of the CDR3 is 14 residues. Per the germline V gene, CDR1 is SGHTA and CDR2 is FQGNSA. V was cut by 5 bases and J by 8 bases, with 18 bases left in between. Written as DNA, the CDR3 is TGTGCCAGCAGCAAAATAGGGGTTTCGTACGGCTACACCTTC. Its translation is CASSKIGVSYGYTF.

The V call is TRBV7-9, the J call TRBJ2-1; 7 nucleotides line up with TRBD2. Germline-derived CDR1 and CDR2 are SEHNR and FQNEAQ (reference sequence). This CDR3 region has 15 residues. With 5 bases clipped from V and 5 bases from J, the junction kept 9 bases outside the gene matches. CDR3 loop: CASSVGEGLNNEQFF. The CDR3, as DNA: TGTGCCAGCAGCGTAGGGGAGGGCTTGAACAATGAGCAGTTCTTC.

The V and J genes are TRBV27 and TRBJ2-7, with 13 bases identical to TRBD2. Germline V gene data show CDR1 as MNHEY and CDR2 as SMNVEV (reference sequence). The CDR3 has 17 amino acids. Germline trimming cut 2 bases from V and 9 bases from J; bases unmatched to any gene: 13. CDR3 in DNA: TGTGCCAGCAGTTTACGAAACGGACTAGCGGGAGAGTATGGGCAGTACTTC. Translated: CASSLRNGLAGEYGQYF.

The J gene is TRBJ1-1, the V gene TRBV5-1; D possibly corresponds to TRBD1 (6 bases). Germline V gene sequence: CDR1 SGHRS, CDR2 YFSETQ. The CDR3 covers 14 residues. V dropped 4 bases and J dropped 2 bases, with 12 bases sitting between them. The CDR3 coding sequence is TGCGCCAGCAGCGCCGGACAGATAAACACTGAAGCTTTCTTT. Translating gives CASSAGQINTEAFF.

In nucleotides, the CDR3 is TGTGCCAGCAGTGAGGAAGGGACACCCGGATACGAGCAGTACTTC. This sequence encodes CASSEEGTPGYEQYF. The chain recombines TRBV6-4 with TRBJ2-7, with a weak D call TRBD1 (6 bases). CDR1 MRHNA and CDR2 SNTAGT come from the germline V gene. This CDR3 is built from 15 residues. V lost 3 bases and J 4 bases, leaving 16 bases between the germline ends.

The V and J genes are TRBV6-1 and TRBJ2-6; D uncertain. The CDR3 length is 13 residues. CDR1 and CDR2 from the germline V gene are MNHNS and SASEGT. Between the trimmed V and J ends, which lost 11 bases and 4 bases, there was a span of 12 bases. The CDR3 nucleotides are TGTGCCGTTACAGTACCCGGGGCCAACGTCCTGACTTTC. Translated, it gives CAVTVPGANVLTF.

The CDR3 DNA is TGTGCCACCAGCAGAGATAGACAGGGATACGAGCAGTACTTC. Translated: CATSRDRQGYEQYF. This chain links TRBV15 with TRBJ2-7; 7 bases fit TRBD1. Germline-derived CDR1 and CDR2 are LNHNV and YYDKDF (reference sequence). The CDR3 loop spans 14 amino acids. The V and J ends lost 0 bases and 4 bases, in that order; junction bases with no gene match: 3.

This clone was seen once. The rearrangement uses TRBV7-2 and TRBJ1-2, with D possibly matching TRBD1 (5 bases). Germline CDR1 and CDR2: SGHTA and FQGNSA. This CDR3 is 15 amino acids long. V was clipped by 4 bases and J by 5 bases, with 17 bases between them. This CDR3 reads CASSSGLPPSYGYTF. CDR3 bases: TGTGCCAGCAGCTCGGGACTCCCACCATCATATGGCTACACCTTC.

The chain couples TRBV19 to TRBJ2-1; D uncertain. V lost 5 bases and J lost 0, with 14 bases in between. The CDR3 is 16 amino acids. CDR1 and CDR2 from the germline V gene are LNHDA and SQIVND (reference sequence). The CDR3 DNA reads as TGTGCCAGTAGTTATCTCTCCTTTCCCTCCTACAATGAGCAGTTCTTC. It specifies CASSYLSFPSYNEQFF.

This chain links TRBV7-9 with TRBJ2-7, with D unresolved. The germline V and J ends were trimmed by 4 bases and 1 base, with 14 bases remaining between them. The germline V gene has CDR1 SEHNR and CDR2 FQNEAQ (reference sequence). The CDR3 runs 15 residues. In DNA form, the CDR3 reads TGTGCCAGCAGCTCCCGCGAGGCGAAGTCCTACGAGCAGTACTTC. Its protein is CASSSREAKSYEQYF.

The V call is TRBV13, the J call TRBJ2-7, with 7 bases aligning to TRBD2. Looked up from germline, CDR1 is PRHDT and CDR2 is FYEKMQ (reference sequence). The CDR3 loop spans 14 amino acids. The ends lost 5 bases at V and 6 bases at J; junction bases unmatched: 10. The CDR3 protein is CASSLRLAASEQYF. As DNA, the CDR3 is TGTGCCAGCAGCCTGCGACTAGCCGCTAGCGAGCAGTACTTC.

V gene TRBV29-1 combines with J gene TRBJ2-5; 9 bases align to TRBD1. J was trimmed by 3 bases and V by 6 bases; bases with no gene match: 8. Germline CDR1 and CDR2: SQVTM and ANQGSEA. The CDR3 sequence is 14 residues long. The CDR3 DNA reads TGCAGCGTCCCAGGGGACAGGGCTGAAGAGACCCAGTACTTC. This sequence encodes CSVPGDRAEETQYF.

The CDR3 protein is CASSQARDRAYEQYF. CDR3 coding DNA: TGCGCCAGCAGCCAAGCCCGGGACAGGGCCTACGAGCAGTACTTC. The chain couples TRBV4-3 to TRBJ2-7; 9 nucleotides agree with TRBD1. V gave up 1 base and J gave up 2 bases; unmatched junction bases: 3. Germline CDR1 reads LGHNA; CDR2 reads YSLEER. The CDR3 runs 15 residues.

The chain has TRBV27 and TRBJ2-7; TRBD1 matches 9 bases. This CDR3 comprises 16 residues. Looked up from germline, CDR1 is MNHEY and CDR2 is SMNVEV (reference sequence). V was clipped by 0 bases and J by 3 bases; unmatched bases: 6. The CDR3 DNA reads TGTGCCAGCAGTTTATCAGGCCCGACAGGGGGCTACGAGCAGTACTTC. Translated: CASSLSGPTGGYEQYF.